The sequence of this T cell receptor (beta chain) was determined in a study of T-cell reconstitution after alpha-beta-depleted transplantation in children. The study, taken as a whole, reports: By one year post-transplant, T-cell counts and diversity largely arose from T cells that were newly produced. As was reported, about two months after transplant, alpha-beta T cells came from several hundred expanded graft clones.

The library targeted TCRbeta and was prepared with unique molecular identifiers. Each CDR3 protein gets one entry after TCRdb re-called the PCR reads with MiXCR. The table lists some 95,000 distinct CDR3 sequences, about 22% of them singletons. Germline CDR1 SQVTM, CDR2 ANQGSEA. This CDR3 region has 13 residues. Trimming stripped 8 bases from V and 4 bases from J, with 14 bases between. This clonotype turned up a few times. Its target is not known. Specimen: PBMCs, collected before TCRalphabeta/CD19-depleted stem cell transplant. The chain employs TRBV29-1 and TRBJ2-2, with D perhaps matching TRBD1 (5 bases). The receptor was derived from a boy aged 2 to 10 with acute lymphoblastic leukemia, due to receive a stem cell transplant. The CDR3 nucleotides read TGCAGCATTGGGGCCCCATTCACCGGGGAGCTGTTTTTT. It encodes CSIGAPFTGELFF.